This T cell receptor beta chain emerged from a study of technical replicates of blood from a few donors. The method was immunoSEQ multiplex PCR; TCRdb's version includes in-frame clones alone and lacks a portion of them. The sample yields more than 65,000 clones, approximately 95% seen once. Looked up from germline, CDR1 is MDHEN and CDR2 is SYDVKM. The ends were cut back, 6 bases at V and 4 bases at J, with 18 bases in the middle. The CDR3 is made up of 15 amino acids. This clonotype was obtained from a human donor in good health. The chain joins TRBV28 to TRBJ1-2, with D possibly TRBD1 on 6 matching bases. The sequencing sample was made of T cells isolated from PBMCs. CDR3 nucleotide sequence: TGTGCCAGCAGCTATAACAGGGCCCTGCCCTATGGCTACACCTTC. This gives the protein CASSYNRALPYGYTF.